Presented here are 32 T cell receptor beta chains from one specimen sequenced in a study of identical twins. TCRdb itself ran the 5' RACE reads through MiXCR, one entry per CDR3 protein. The sample records more than 400,000 distinct CDR3 sequences, around 15% being singletons. These data were likewise used in another study, on yellow fever vaccine responses in identical twins.

Sequences were obtained from CD4+ T cells sorted from blood. Every receptor here comes from a woman aged 18-29 years in good health.

The CDR3 bases are TGTGCCAGCGCGGTAGCGGGAGTGTCCACCGGGGAGCTGTTTTTT. Translating gives CASAVAGVSTGELFF. The V call is TRBV28, the J call TRBJ2-2; the match to TRBD2 covers 9 bases. The germline gives CDR1 MDHEN, CDR2 SYDVKM. V lost 8 bases to trimming and J lost 4 bases; unmatched junction nucleotides: 8. There are 15 residues in the CDR3.

This clonotype was detected only a few times. This chain uses TRBV12-3 or TRBV12-4 with TRBJ2-7, with D perhaps TRBD1 or TRBD2 (5 bases each). V shed 6 bases and J shed 11 bases, with 20 bases lying between them. This CDR3 region has 13 residues. The CDR3 DNA follows: TGTGCCAGCAGCCAGAGGGGTTTCGAATTGGAGTACTTC. Protein: CASSQRGFELEYF.

The V gene is TRBV28, the J gene TRBJ2-7; 8 bases are shared with TRBD1. After removal of 6 bases from V and 6 bases from J, the junction contained 16 bases not matched to a gene. The CDR3 contains 16 residues. In germline, CDR1 is MDHEN, CDR2 SYDVKM. Here the CDR3 reads CASRPTGARTLGEQYV. The CDR3 DNA reads as TGTGCCAGCAGACCGACAGGGGCCCGTACTTTGGGCGAGCAGTACGTC.

This clonotype was counted only a few times. V and J are TRBV10-3 and TRBJ1-6, with D uncertain. The CDR3 has 14 amino acids. V lost 3 bases and J lost 5, with 8 bases in between. The germline V gene has CDR1 ENHRY and CDR2 SYGVKD. CDR3 amino acids: CAISDDGNNSPLHF. The CDR3 coding sequence is TGTGCCATCAGTGATGATGGGAATAATTCACCCCTCCACTTT.

The J gene is TRBJ2-7, the V gene TRBV2; perhaps TRBD2 as D (5 bases). The CDR3 consists of 12 residues. The germline CDR1 and CDR2 sequences are SNHLY and FYNNEI. Trimming pared 1 base from V and 6 bases from J, leaving 7 bases between. DNA for the CDR3: TGTGCCAGCAGTGAAGGGAGGAGCGAGCAGTACTTC. Translation: CASSEGRSEQYF.

This clonotype came up a few times. This chain links TRBV6-1 with TRBJ2-6; perhaps D is TRBD1 or TRBD2 (5 bases each). The CDR3 spans 15 residues. Germline CDR1 MNHNS, CDR2 SASEGT. V was clipped by 8 bases and J by 0 bases, with 11 bases between them. For the CDR3, the DNA is TGTGCCAGCGGGAGACAGCCCTCTGGGGCCAACGTCCTGACTTTC. Translating gives CASGRQPSGANVLTF.

The chain joins TRBV6-5 to TRBJ2-1; D is possibly TRBD2 (5 bases). The CDR3 totals 13 residues. From germline, CDR1 is MNHEY and CDR2 SVGAGI. The V gene lost 0 bases and the J gene lost 10 bases, with 10 bases spanning the gap. CDR3 nucleotide sequence: TGTGCCAGCAGTTACTCGGTCCGCGGGGAGCAGTTCTTC. Amino acids: CASSYSVRGEQFF.

This clonotype was counted between two and nine times. The V gene is TRBV28, the J gene TRBJ1-2; 7 positions agree with TRBD1. V shed 3 bases, J shed 5 bases, and the junction held 6 bases outside the gene matches. The germline V gene has CDR1 MDHEN and CDR2 SYDVKM. The CDR3 covers 14 residues. The CDR3 loop reads CASSFSDRPYGYTF. The DNA of the CDR3 is TGTGCCAGCAGTTTTTCGGACAGGCCTTATGGCTACACCTTC.

This clonotype showed up just a few times. The chain recombines TRBV5-1 with TRBJ2-1; D ambiguous. The V end was cut by 4 bases, the J end by 6 bases, with 11 bases between. CDR1 is SGHRS, CDR2 YFSETQ, per germline. The length of the CDR3 is 13 residues. CDR3 nucleotides: TGCGCCAGCAGCCCGCCCATGAGCAATGAGCAGTTCTTC. Its protein product is CASSPPMSNEQFF.

This clonotype was recorded at least ten times. This chain connects TRBV28 to TRBJ2-1, with D maybe TRBD1 (5 bases). Between the trimmed V and J ends, which lost 2 bases and 12 bases, there was a span of 23 bases. The CDR3 runs to 16 residues. The germline gives CDR1 MDHEN, CDR2 SYDVKM. The CDR3 bases are TGTGCCAGCAGTTTACCAGGGTCTCCGTTTTCGTTGGGGCAGTTCTTC. It encodes CASSLPGSPFSLGQFF.

The V gene is TRBV5-1, the J gene TRBJ2-3; 8 bases are a match to TRBD1. This CDR3 contains 16 residues. Per germline, CDR1 SGHRS and CDR2 YFSETQ. With V trimmed by 7 bases and J by 0 bases, 10 bases remained unmatched. This CDR3 reads CASAGQARISTDTQYF. The CDR3 nucleotides read TGCGCCAGCGCGGGACAGGCCCGAATTAGCACAGATACGCAGTATTTT.

The sample holds a few counts of this clonotype. J is TRBJ2-3 and V is TRBV5-1; a weak D match, TRBD2 (5 bases). Germline CDR1 reads SGHRS; CDR2 reads YFSETQ. V was shortened by 4 bases and J by 0 bases, with 21 bases between the two germline ends. There are 18 residues in the CDR3. As DNA, the CDR3 is TGCGCCAGCAGCGCAGGACTGACGGCTGGCTCTAGCACAGATACGCAGTATTTT. Amino acids: CASSAGLTAGSSTDTQYF. Supplemented by reference TRBV5-1 and TRBJ2-3, the full variable domain reads KAGVTQTPRYLIKTRGQQVTLSCSPISGHRSVSWYQQTPGQGLQFLFEYFSETQRNKGNFPGRFSGRQFSNSRSEMNVSTLELGDSALYLCASSAGLTAGSSTDTQYFGPGTRLTVL.

The genes are TRBV7-9 and TRBJ2-7, with 7 bases that match TRBD1. The CDR3 has 13 residues. CDR1 is SEHNR and CDR2 is FQNEAQ in the germline V gene (reference sequence). V dropped 5 bases and J dropped 3; count of bases not matched to a gene: 4. The CDR3, as DNA: TGTGCCAGCAGCGTAGACAGGGTCTACGAGCAGTACTTC. Protein product: CASSVDRVYEQYF. Filled out from reference TRBV7-9 and TRBJ2-7, the complete variable domain reads DTGVSQNPRHKITKRGQNVTFRCDPISEHNRLYWYRQTLGQGPEFLTYFQNEAQLEKSRLLSDRFSAERPKGSFSTLEIQRTEQGDSAMYLCASSVDRVYEQYFGPGTRLTVT.

The J gene is TRBJ2-5, the V gene TRBV7-8, with D possibly being TRBD1 or TRBD2 (6 bases each). Trimming removed 1 base at V and 2 bases at J, with 14 bases between. This CDR3 region has 16 residues. Germline assignment: CDR1 SGHVS and CDR2 FQNEAQ. The CDR3 protein is CASSLVGRGLQETQYF. The CDR3 DNA follows: TGTGCCAGCAGCTTAGTGGGCAGGGGACTGCAAGAGACCCAGTACTTC.

This clonotype occurred many times. V is TRBV4-1 and J is TRBJ1-2; 7 bases are a match to TRBD1. The CDR3 is 16 residues long. The V gene's germline CDR1 is MGHRA and CDR2 YSYEKL. V lost 5 bases, J lost 3 bases, and 12 bases stayed unmatched. CDR3: CASSSHRTGLYYGYTF. CDR3 DNA sequence: TGCGCCAGCAGCTCCCATCGGACAGGTTTATACTATGGCTACACCTTC.

This clonotype has only one observation. The rearrangement joins TRBV28 to TRBJ2-7, with TRBD1 identical over 7 bases. In germline, CDR1 is MDHEN, CDR2 SYDVKM. The CDR3 contains 15 residues. The trim removed 5 bases at V and 2 bases at J, leaving 9 bases unmatched. This chain's CDR3 is CASSTNDRAAYEQYF. CDR3 DNA: TGTGCCAGCAGTACAAACGACAGGGCCGCCTACGAGCAGTACTTC.

The chain recombines TRBV20-1 with TRBJ2-5; 11 bases line up with TRBD2. The CDR3 is 15 amino acids. In germline, CDR1 is DFQATT, CDR2 SNEGSKA (reference sequence). Unmatched junction bases numbered 5, after V lost 3 bases and J lost 2 bases. CDR3 nucleotides: TGCAGTGCTAGGCCGGGACTAGCGGTTCAAGAGACCCAGTACTTC. This codes for CSARPGLAVQETQYF.

This clonotype was detected only a few times. The chain is built from TRBV15 and TRBJ2-1, with D possibly TRBD2 on 6 matching bases. Trimming took 1 base from V and 14 from J, leaving 18 bases between them. CDR3 size: 14 residues. Per germline, CDR1 LNHNV and CDR2 YYDKDF (reference sequence). The CDR3 loop reads CATSRATGDSGEFF. Here the CDR3 DNA reads TGTGCCACCAGCAGAGCCACTGGGGACTCCGGCGAGTTCTTC.

This chain uses TRBV7-9 with TRBJ1-5; D might be TRBD1 (6 bases). V was clipped by 5 bases and J by 5 bases, with 13 bases between them. The CDR3 consists of 14 residues. Per the germline V gene, CDR1 is SEHNR and CDR2 is FQNEAQ (reference sequence). The CDR3 DNA reads TGTGCCAGCAGCCAACAGGGCTGGGATCAGCCCCAGCATTTT. It translates to CASSQQGWDQPQHF.

CDR3 region: CSVVRSYNEQFF. The CDR3 DNA reads as TGCAGCGTTGTCAGGAGCTACAATGAGCAGTTCTTC. The J gene is TRBJ2-1, the V gene TRBV29-1; no clear D. Germline CDR1 and CDR2: SQVTM and ANQGSEA. The CDR3 covers 12 residues. Trimming pared 4 bases from V and 3 bases from J, leaving 7 bases between.

This clonotype was counted between two and nine times. This chain links TRBV27 with TRBJ1-6; D ambiguous. CDR1 and CDR2 (germline): MNHEY, SMNVEV (reference sequence). The CDR3 extends over 16 amino acids. V lost 5 bases and J 9 bases, leaving 20 bases between the germline ends. CDR3 nucleotides: TGTGCCAGCAGTCTCCCATCGGGAGTGGGGATTTCACCCCTCCACTTT. Its protein is CASSLPSGVGISPLHF.

This clonotype was observed a handful of times. The V and J genes are TRBV12-3 or TRBV12-4 and TRBJ2-2; TRBD2 might be the D (6 bases). V was cut by 3 bases and J by 4 bases, with 12 bases left in between. The CDR3 has 15 residues. CDR3 DNA: TGTGCCAGCAGTTTGTTGGGGGGTCTCACCGGGGAGCTGTTTTTT. Protein product: CASSLLGGLTGELFF.

This clonotype was counted at least ten times. The V and J genes are TRBV5-1 and TRBJ2-1; TRBD2 matches 7 bases. This CDR3 region has 15 residues. V shed 4 bases and J 4 bases; nucleotides not matched to a gene: 8. Germline CDR1 is SGHRS and CDR2 is YFSETQ. The CDR3 nucleotides read TGCGCCAGCAGCAGGACGGCGGGGGTTTACAATGAGCAGTTCTTC. As protein: CASSRTAGVYNEQFF.

The rearrangement joins TRBV5-1 to TRBJ2-4; 12 nucleotides match TRBD2. Unmatched junction bases numbered 5, after V lost 4 bases and J lost 3 bases. CDR3 length: 16 amino acids. The germline V gene encodes CDR1 SGHRS and CDR2 YFSETQ. CDR3 sequence reads: CASSVTSGGSKNIQYF. The CDR3 coding sequence is TGCGCCAGCAGCGTCACTAGCGGGGGGAGCAAAAACATTCAGTACTTC. The variable domain in full, completed from reference TRBV5-1 and TRBJ2-4, reads KAGVTQTPRYLIKTRGQQVTLSCSPISGHRSVSWYQQTPGQGLQFLFEYFSETQRNKGNFPGRFSGRQFSNSRSEMNVSTLELGDSALYLCASSVTSGGSKNIQYFGAGTRLSVL.

In its sample, this clonotype was seen many times. The chain uses TRBV12-3 or TRBV12-4 and TRBJ1-1; perhaps TRBD1 as D (6 bases). The CDR3 spans 15 residues. Trimming cost V 3 bases and J 6 bases, with 17 bases left between them. This CDR3 reads CASSFWVGATPEAFF. The DNA for the CDR3 is TGTGCCAGCAGTTTTTGGGTGGGGGCGACGCCTGAAGCTTTCTTT.

The chain uses TRBV7-9 and TRBJ2-1, with a weak D call TRBD2 (6 bases). CDR3 size: 17 residues. CDR1 and CDR2 from the germline V gene are SEHNR and FQNEAQ (reference sequence). Trimming stripped 4 bases from V and 4 bases from J, with 20 bases between. As DNA, the CDR3 is TGTGCCAGCAGCTCTTCCGGCGTGGGGACTCCTTACAATGAGCAGTTCTTC. Amino acid sequence: CASSSSGVGTPYNEQFF.

The CDR3 coding sequence is TGCAGCGTTGGAAGGGGTAGCGGGAGCGGGGAGACCCAGTACTTC. Translation gives CSVGRGSGSGETQYF. The chain joins TRBV29-1 to TRBJ2-5; 9 nucleotides match TRBD2. With 4 bases clipped from V and 5 bases from J, the junction kept 11 bases outside the gene matches. Germline V gives CDR1 SQVTM, CDR2 ANQGSEA. This CDR3 contains 15 residues.

This clonotype was detected a few times. The chain joins TRBV5-5 to TRBJ2-7; D is tentatively TRBD1 or TRBD2 (5 bases each). The germline V and J ends were trimmed by 3 bases and 4 bases, with 20 bases remaining between them. CDR3 size: 16 residues. The germline V gene encodes CDR1 SGHKS and CDR2 YYEKEE (reference sequence). DNA for the CDR3: TGTGCCAGCAGCTCCACTCCGGGACCGGGAATGTACGAGCAGTACGTC. This sequence encodes CASSSTPGPGMYEQYV.

This clonotype was counted between two and nine times. The rearrangement joins TRBV7-2 to TRBJ2-1, with 9 positions matching TRBD1. Germline CDR1 and CDR2: SGHTA and FQGNSA. Trimming cost V 6 bases and J 10 bases; bases outside gene matches: 10. This CDR3 region has 14 residues. As DNA, the CDR3 is TGTGCCAGCAGTATAAACAGGGGGCTGAAAGAGCAGTTCTTC. Its protein is CASSINRGLKEQFF.

The chain couples TRBV11-2 to TRBJ2-1, with no clear D. The CDR3 sequence is 11 residues long. CDR1 is SGHAT, CDR2 FQNNGV, per germline. V dropped 5 bases and J dropped 12 bases, with 11 bases sitting between them. In DNA, the CDR3 is TGTGCCAGCAGCCCTCAACAAACGCAGTTCTTC. Its protein is CASSPQQTQFF. Looking up the rest from reference TRBV11-2 and TRBJ2-1 gives the full variable domain: EAGVAQSPRYKIIEKRQSVAFWCNPISGHATLYWYQQILGQGPKLLIQFQNNGVVDDSQLPKDRFSAERLKGVDSTLKIQPAKLEDSAVYLCASSPQQTQFFGPGTRLTVL.

This clonotype was detected a few times. The V and J genes are TRBV5-1 and TRBJ2-3; D not certain. The CDR3 totals 13 residues. Per germline, CDR1 SGHRS and CDR2 YFSETQ. Trimming left V 4 bases short and J 7 bases short, with 13 bases between. CDR3 protein: CASSPLGMYTQYF. The CDR3 DNA sequence: TGCGCCAGCAGCCCCCTGGGAATGTATACGCAGTATTTT.

This clonotype was seen more than once but under ten times. The rearrangement links TRBV5-4 to TRBJ1-1; 7 positions match TRBD1. CDR3 size: 19 residues. V lost 1 base, J lost 5 bases, and 20 bases stayed unmatched. Germline V gene lookup returns CDR1 SGHNT and CDR2 YYREEE (reference sequence). The CDR3 region is CASSLWPDPNRGRETEAFF. The CDR3 DNA reads as TGTGCCAGCAGCTTGTGGCCCGACCCCAACAGGGGAAGGGAGACTGAAGCTTTCTTT.